The text below deals with one T cell receptor beta chain. Its antigen is as yet unknown. This specimen comes from a study of T cell responses to AZD1222 COVID-19 vaccine. The study, taken as a whole, reports: Recipients of AZD1222 seropositive at baseline numbered only 6 or 7. Repertoire collection took place solely once the T cell response had peaked. There were vaccine-associated CD4 TCRs across spike, dominant at 160-218 and 743-854.

The ends lost 4 bases at V and 2 bases at J; junction bases unmatched: 8. Germline values: CDR1 SGHDT, CDR2 YYEEEE. The length of the CDR3 is 16 residues. The method was immunoSEQ multiplex PCR; TCRdb's version includes in-frame clones alone and lacks a portion of them. Of 170,000 or so clones in the sample, around 87% were seen once. The sequences come from peripheral blood, collected on day 0 of AZD1222 vaccination. This sequence originates from an adult in good health. V is TRBV5-6 and J is TRBJ2-1; the match to TRBD2 covers 8 bases. CDR3 region: CASSQGSGGAYNEQFF. In DNA, the CDR3 is TGTGCCAGCAGCCAGGGGTCGGGAGGGGCCTACAATGAGCAGTTCTTC.